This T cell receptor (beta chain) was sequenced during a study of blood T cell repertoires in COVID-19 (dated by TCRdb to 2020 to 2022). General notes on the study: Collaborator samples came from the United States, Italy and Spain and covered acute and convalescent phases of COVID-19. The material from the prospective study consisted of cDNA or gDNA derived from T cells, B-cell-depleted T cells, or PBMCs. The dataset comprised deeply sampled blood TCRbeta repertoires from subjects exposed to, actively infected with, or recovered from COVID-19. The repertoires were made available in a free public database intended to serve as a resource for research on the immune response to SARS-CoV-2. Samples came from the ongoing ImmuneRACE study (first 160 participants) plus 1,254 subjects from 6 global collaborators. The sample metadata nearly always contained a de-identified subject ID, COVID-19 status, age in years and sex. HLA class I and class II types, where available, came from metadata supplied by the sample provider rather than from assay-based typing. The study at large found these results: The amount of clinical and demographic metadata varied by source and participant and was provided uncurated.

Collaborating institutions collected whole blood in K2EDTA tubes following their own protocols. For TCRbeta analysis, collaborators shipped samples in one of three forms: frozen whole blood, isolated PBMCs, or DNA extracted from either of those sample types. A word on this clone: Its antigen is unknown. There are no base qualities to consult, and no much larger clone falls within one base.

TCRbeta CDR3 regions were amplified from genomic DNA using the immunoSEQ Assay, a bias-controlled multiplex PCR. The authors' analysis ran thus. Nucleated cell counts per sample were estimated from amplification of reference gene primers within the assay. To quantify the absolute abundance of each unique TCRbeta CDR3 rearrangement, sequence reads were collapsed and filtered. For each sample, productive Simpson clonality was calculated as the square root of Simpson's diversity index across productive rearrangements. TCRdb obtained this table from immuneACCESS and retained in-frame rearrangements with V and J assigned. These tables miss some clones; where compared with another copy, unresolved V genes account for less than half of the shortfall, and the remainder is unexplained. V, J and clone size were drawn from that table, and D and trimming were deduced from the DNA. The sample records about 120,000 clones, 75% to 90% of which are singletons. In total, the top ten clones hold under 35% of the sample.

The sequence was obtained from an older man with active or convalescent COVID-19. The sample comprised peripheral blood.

The DNA is as follows: TGTGCCAGTGCCGGGACAGGGACAACCTACGAGCAGTACTTC. Protein translation: CASAGTGTTYEQYF. Recombination joined TRBV19 with TRBJ2-7, with TRBD1 identical over 9 junction bases. V is trimmed back by 8 bases and J by 2 bases, and the junction contains 7 bases that no gene match accounts for. The germline V gene (reference sequence) provides CDR1 LNHDA and CDR2 SQIVND. The CDR3 contains 14 residues, cysteine and phenylalanine counted. Solely the CDR3 DNA is kept, with 42 bases framed from the first base.